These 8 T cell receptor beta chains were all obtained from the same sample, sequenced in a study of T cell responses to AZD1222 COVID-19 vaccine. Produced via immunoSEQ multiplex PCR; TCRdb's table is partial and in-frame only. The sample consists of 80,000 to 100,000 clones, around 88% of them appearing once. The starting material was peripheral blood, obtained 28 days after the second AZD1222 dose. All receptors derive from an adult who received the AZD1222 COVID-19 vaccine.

This CDR3 is CASTRLNGNTEAFF. The CDR3 region has the DNA TGTGCCAGCACCCGCCTAAATGGGAACACTGAAGCTTTCTTT. The rearrangement uses TRBV7-2 and TRBJ1-1; D not certain. CDR1 and CDR2 (germline): SGHTA, FQGNSA. The CDR3 sequence is 14 residues long. Trimming took 7 bases from V and 1 from J, leaving 13 bases between them. The variable domain in full, completed from reference TRBV7-2 and TRBJ1-1, reads GAGVSQSPSNKVTEKGKDVELRCDPISGHTALYWYRQSLGQGLEFLIYFQGNSAPDKSGLPSDRFSAERTGGSVSTLTIQRTQQEDSAVYLCASTRLNGNTEAFFGQGTRLTVV.

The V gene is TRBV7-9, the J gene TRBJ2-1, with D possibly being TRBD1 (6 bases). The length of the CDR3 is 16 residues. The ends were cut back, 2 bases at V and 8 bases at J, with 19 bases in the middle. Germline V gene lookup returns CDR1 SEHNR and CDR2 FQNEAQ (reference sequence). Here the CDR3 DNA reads TGTGCCAGCAGCTTACAGGGGACCGTGATTGGGGATGAGCAGTTCTTC. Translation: CASSLQGTVIGDEQFF.

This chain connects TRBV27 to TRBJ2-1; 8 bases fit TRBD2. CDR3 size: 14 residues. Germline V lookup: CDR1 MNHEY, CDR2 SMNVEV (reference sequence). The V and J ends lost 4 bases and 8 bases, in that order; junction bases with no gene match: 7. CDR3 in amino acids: CASSSLAGWDEQFF. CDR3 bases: TGTGCCAGCAGTTCCCTAGCGGGCTGGGATGAGCAGTTCTTC.

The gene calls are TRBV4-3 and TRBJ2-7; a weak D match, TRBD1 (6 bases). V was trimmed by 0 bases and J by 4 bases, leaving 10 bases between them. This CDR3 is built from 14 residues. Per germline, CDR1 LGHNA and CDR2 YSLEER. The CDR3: CASSQDVGAYEQYF. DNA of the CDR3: TGCGCCAGCAGCCAAGATGTGGGGGCGTACGAGCAGTACTTC.

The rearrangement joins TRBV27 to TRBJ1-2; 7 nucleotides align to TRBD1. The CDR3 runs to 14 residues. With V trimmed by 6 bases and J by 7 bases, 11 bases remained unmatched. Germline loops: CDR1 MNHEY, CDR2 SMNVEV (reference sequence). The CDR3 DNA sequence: TGTGCCAGCAGACGTCTAGACAGGGCGCGTGGCTACACCTTC. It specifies CASRRLDRARGYTF.

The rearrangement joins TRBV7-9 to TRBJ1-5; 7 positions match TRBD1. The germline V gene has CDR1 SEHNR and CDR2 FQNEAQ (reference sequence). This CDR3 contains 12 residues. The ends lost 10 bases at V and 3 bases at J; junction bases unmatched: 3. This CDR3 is CATQGDNQPQHF. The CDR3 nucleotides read TGTGCCACCCAGGGGGACAATCAGCCCCAGCATTTT.

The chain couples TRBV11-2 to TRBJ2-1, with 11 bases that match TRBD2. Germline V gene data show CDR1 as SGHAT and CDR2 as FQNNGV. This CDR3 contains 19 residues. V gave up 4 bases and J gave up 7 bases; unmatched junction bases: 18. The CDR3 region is CASSSRLAGGPYYTNEQFF. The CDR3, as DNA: TGTGCCAGCAGCTCCCGGTTAGCGGGGGGGCCCTATTACACTAATGAGCAGTTCTTC.

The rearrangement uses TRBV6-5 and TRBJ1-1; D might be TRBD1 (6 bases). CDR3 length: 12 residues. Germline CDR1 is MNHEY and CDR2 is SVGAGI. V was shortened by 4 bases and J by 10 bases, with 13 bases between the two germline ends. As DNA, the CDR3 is TGTGCCAGCAGTTCCCCTACAGGGCGAGCTTTCTTT. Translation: CASSSPTGRAFF.